This T cell receptor (beta chain) was retrieved from a study of CD8+ T cells in alopecia areata. Treatment specified: oral pan-JAK inhibitor, 5-10 mg twice daily. Unmatched junction bases numbered 13, after V lost 0 bases and J lost 3 bases. The CDR3 totals 18 residues. Germline CDR1 and CDR2: GTSNPN and SVGIG (reference sequence). RNA was isolated and reverse transcribed to cDNA, the sequencing template. Profiled with immunoSEQ multiplex PCR; TCRdb holds only in-frame clones, not every one. The data hold roughly 190,000 clones, with 60% observed a single time. The chain links TRBV30 to TRBJ2-3, with TRBD2 matching 9 bases. The material was CD4+ T cells sorted from blood, obtained at week 24, from a patient treated with tofacitinib. The TCR originated in a human donor with alopecia areata. CDR3: CAWSVGAGGVIGTDTQYF. The CDR3 region has the DNA TGTGCCTGGAGTGTAGGAGCGGGGGGCGTGATAGGAACAGATACGCAGTATTTT.